This T cell receptor beta chain was identified during a study of response to subunit inactivated influenza vaccine. This clonotype has a single count. What it binds is not known. Study-level results: There was a suggestion from the authors that each seasonal influenza vaccination recruits few new T cells.

Germline assignment: CDR1 MGHRA and CDR2 YSYEKL. The CDR3 has 15 residues. V dropped 0 bases and J dropped 9 bases, with 15 bases sitting between them. TCRdb redid the calling of the RT-PCR reads with MiXCR, one entry per CDR3 protein. In the table there are some 160,000 distinct CDR3 sequences, 11% of which are singletons. Sequenced here: non-naive T cells sorted from PBMCs, sampled roughly 47 days after vaccination. The TCR was taken from a man aged 50-60 years who received an inactivated influenza vaccine. This chain joins TRBV4-1 and TRBJ1-5, with D unresolved. This chain's CDR3 is CASSQDFRLTMPQHF. The CDR3 bases are TGCGCCAGCAGCCAAGACTTTCGCCTGACAATGCCCCAGCATTTT.